One sample yielded the 3 T cell receptor beta chains listed below, sequenced in a study of breast tumors, draining lymph nodes, adjacent tissues. One entry per CDR3 protein, called by TCRdb with MiXCR from the multiplex PCR reads. Here the sample spans fewer than 200,000 distinct CDR3 sequences, 30% to 35% being singletons. The lymph nodes were axillary draining lymph nodes from breast cancer patients. The material sequenced was axillary lymph node tissue. These receptors originate from a female donor with breast cancer. Some clones in this sample may be carry-over from other donors' samples.

V gene TRBV7-9 combines with J gene TRBJ1-1; D remains unclear. Deletions cut 2 bases from V and 0 bases from J, with 7 bases between. This CDR3 is 14 amino acids long. Germline lookup yields CDR1 SEHNR and CDR2 FQNEAQ (reference sequence). CDR3 in amino acids: CASSLKELNTEAFF. The CDR3 DNA reads TGTGCCAGCAGCTTAAAAGAGCTGAACACTGAAGCTTTCTTT.

This clonotype was seen repeatedly, ten times or more. This chain uses TRBV5-1 with TRBJ2-7, with 8 positions matching TRBD1. This CDR3 region has 15 residues. Looked up from germline, CDR1 is SGHRS and CDR2 is YFSETQ. The trim removed 3 bases at V and 2 bases at J, leaving 7 bases unmatched. The CDR3 nucleotides read TGCGCCAGCAGCTCCAATACAGGGGGGACCTACGAGCAGTACTTC. As protein: CASSSNTGGTYEQYF.

This clonotype was picked up a small number of times. V and J are TRBV20-1 and TRBJ2-5; possible D gene TRBD2, 6 bases. The CDR3 loop spans 17 amino acids. V was pared by 0 bases and J by 1 base, with 18 bases between. The V gene's germline CDR1 is DFQATT and CDR2 SNEGSKA (reference sequence). Here the CDR3 reads CSARDYRDSPFQETQYF. In DNA, the CDR3 is TGCAGTGCTAGAGATTACCGGGACTCCCCGTTCCAAGAGACCCAGTACTTC.